This T cell receptor beta chain is drawn from a study of blood T cell repertoires in COVID-19. Some clones are missing from TCRdb's copy, which holds only in-frame ones; the method was immunoSEQ multiplex PCR. The table has around 140,000 clones, around 82% seen once. In its sample, this clone was seen once. Germline V gene data show CDR1 as LGHDT and CDR2 as YNNKEL (reference sequence). V gave up 2 bases and J gave up 2 bases, with 10 bases separating them. The CDR3 loop spans 15 amino acids. This receptor was obtained from a human donor in a cohort sampled during active COVID-19. V and J are TRBV3-1 (or the pseudogene TRBV3-2) and TRBJ1-5; a possible D gene is TRBD1 (5 bases). Sequencing used peripheral blood. The CDR3 here is CASSQQGGGNQPQHF. CDR3 in DNA: TGTGCCAGCAGCCAACAGGGAGGGGGCAATCAGCCCCAGCATTTT.